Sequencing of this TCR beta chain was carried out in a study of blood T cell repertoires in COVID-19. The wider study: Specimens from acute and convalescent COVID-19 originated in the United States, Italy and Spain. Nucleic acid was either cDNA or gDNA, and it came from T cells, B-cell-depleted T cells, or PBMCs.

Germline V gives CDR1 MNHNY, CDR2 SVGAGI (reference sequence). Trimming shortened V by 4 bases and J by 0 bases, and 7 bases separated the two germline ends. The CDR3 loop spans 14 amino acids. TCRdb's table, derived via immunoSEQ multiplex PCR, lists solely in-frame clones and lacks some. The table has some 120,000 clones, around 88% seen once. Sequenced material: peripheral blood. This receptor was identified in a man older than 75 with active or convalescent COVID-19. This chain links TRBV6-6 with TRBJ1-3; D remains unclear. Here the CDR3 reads CASSSRDSGNTIYF. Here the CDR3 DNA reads TGTGCCAGCAGTTCCCGGGACTCTGGAAACACCATATATTTT.